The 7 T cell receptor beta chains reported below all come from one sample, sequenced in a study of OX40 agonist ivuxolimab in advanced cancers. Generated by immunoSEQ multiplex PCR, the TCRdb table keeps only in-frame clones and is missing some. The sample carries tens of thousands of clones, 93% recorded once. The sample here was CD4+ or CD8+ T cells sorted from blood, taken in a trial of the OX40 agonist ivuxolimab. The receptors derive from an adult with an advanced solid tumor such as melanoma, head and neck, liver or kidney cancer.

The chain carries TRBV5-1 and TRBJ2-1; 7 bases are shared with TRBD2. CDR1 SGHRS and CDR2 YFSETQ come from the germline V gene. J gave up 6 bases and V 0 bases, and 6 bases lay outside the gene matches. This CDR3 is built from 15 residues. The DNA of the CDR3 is TGCGCCAGCAGCTTGGGTCCGTGGGAGGGCAATGAGCAGTTCTTC. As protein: CASSLGPWEGNEQFF.

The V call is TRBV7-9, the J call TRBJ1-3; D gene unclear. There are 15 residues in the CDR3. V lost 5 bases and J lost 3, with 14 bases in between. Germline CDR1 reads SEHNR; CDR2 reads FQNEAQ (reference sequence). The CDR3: CASSPKGEGGNTIYF. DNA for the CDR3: TGTGCCAGCAGCCCCAAAGGAGAGGGTGGAAACACCATATATTTT.

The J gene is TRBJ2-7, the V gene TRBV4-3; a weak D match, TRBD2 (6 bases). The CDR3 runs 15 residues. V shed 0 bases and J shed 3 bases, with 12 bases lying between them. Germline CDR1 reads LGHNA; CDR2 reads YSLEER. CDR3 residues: CASSQDLGGNYEQYF. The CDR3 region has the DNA TGCGCCAGCAGCCAAGATTTGGGGGGAAACTACGAGCAGTACTTC.

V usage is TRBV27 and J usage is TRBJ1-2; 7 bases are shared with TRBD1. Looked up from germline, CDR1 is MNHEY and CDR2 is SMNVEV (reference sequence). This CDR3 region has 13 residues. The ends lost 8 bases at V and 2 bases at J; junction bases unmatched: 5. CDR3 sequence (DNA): TGTGCCAGCCTAGACAGGGAGAACTATGGCTACACCTTC. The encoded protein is CASLDRENYGYTF.

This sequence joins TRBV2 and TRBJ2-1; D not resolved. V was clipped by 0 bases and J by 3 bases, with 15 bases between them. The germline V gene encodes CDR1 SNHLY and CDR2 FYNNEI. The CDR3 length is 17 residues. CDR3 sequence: CASSEALGRQNYNEQFF. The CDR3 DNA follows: TGTGCCAGCAGTGAAGCGCTTGGGCGTCAAAACTACAATGAGCAGTTCTTC.

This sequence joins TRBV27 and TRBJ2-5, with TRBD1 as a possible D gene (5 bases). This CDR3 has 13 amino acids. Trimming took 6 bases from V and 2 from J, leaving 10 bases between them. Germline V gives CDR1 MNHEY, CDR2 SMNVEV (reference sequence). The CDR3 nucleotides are TGTGCCAGCAGCTGGGGCATACAAGAGACCCAGTACTTC. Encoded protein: CASSWGIQETQYF.

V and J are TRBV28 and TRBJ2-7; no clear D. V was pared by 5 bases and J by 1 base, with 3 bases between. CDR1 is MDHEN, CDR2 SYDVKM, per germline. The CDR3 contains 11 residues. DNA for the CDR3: TGTGCCAGCAGTAGATCCTACGAGCAGTACTTC. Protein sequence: CASSRSYEQYF.